These 20 T cell receptor beta chains came from one sample sequenced in a study of PD-L1 blockade in urothelial cancer. Sample time point: pretreatment peripheral blood. The repertoire was sequenced with immunoSEQ multiplex PCR; TCRdb's copy has only in-frame clones and lacks some. The sample shows 70,000 to 90,000 clones, under 90% of them seen only once. The sequenced sample was PBMCs, obtained around atezolizumab (anti-PD-L1) treatment. These receptors all stem from a man in his fifties or sixties with urothelial cancer.

The chain links TRBV5-4 to TRBJ1-1; D not certain. V was trimmed by 1 base and J by 9 bases, leaving 16 bases between them. Germline lookup yields CDR1 SGHNT and CDR2 YYREEE (reference sequence). This CDR3 region has 14 residues. The CDR3 region has the DNA TGTGCCAGCAGCTTGAGCAGGAGGGAGGCTCAAGCTTTCTTT. Translated, it gives CASSLSRREAQAFF.

This chain joins TRBV14 and TRBJ2-7; possible D gene TRBD1, 6 bases. The length of the CDR3 is 15 residues. CDR1 is SGHDN, CDR2 FVKESK, per germline. V was clipped by 3 bases and J by 5 bases, with 17 bases between them. The CDR3 region is CASSHGLSRDNEQYF. The CDR3 coding sequence is TGTGCCAGCAGCCACGGGCTCAGCAGGGACAACGAGCAGTACTTC.

The V and J genes are TRBV14 and TRBJ2-1; 9 bases map to TRBD2. The CDR3 is 15 amino acids. The trim removed 4 bases at V and 4 bases at J, leaving 5 bases unmatched. Germline CDR1 reads SGHDN; CDR2 reads FVKESK. The CDR3: CASSPFSGSYNEQFF. The CDR3 DNA is TGTGCCAGCAGCCCCTTTAGCGGGAGTTACAATGAGCAGTTCTTC.

This clone was counted only a few times. Distinct nucleotide sequences in the sample also encode this CDR3. V usage is TRBV2 and J usage is TRBJ2-5; 12 bases map to TRBD2. V lost 4 bases to trimming and J lost 5 bases; unmatched junction nucleotides: 5. This CDR3 spans 15 amino acids. Germline lookup yields CDR1 SNHLY and CDR2 FYNNEI. The CDR3 region is CASSGLAGAEETQYF. The CDR3 DNA is TGTGCCAGCAGTGGACTAGCGGGAGCGGAGGAGACCCAGTACTTC.

This clone showed up just once. This chain connects TRBV2 to TRBJ2-7; 11 positions agree with TRBD1. There are 14 residues in the CDR3. With 7 bases clipped from V and 7 bases from J, the junction kept 9 bases outside the gene matches. Germline values: CDR1 SNHLY, CDR2 FYNNEI. DNA of the CDR3: TGTGCCAGCACGCGCGGACAGGGGGCTGGGGAGCAGTACTTC. The encoded protein is CASTRGQGAGEQYF.

The J gene is TRBJ2-7, the V gene TRBV14; 8 bases are a match to TRBD1. With V trimmed by 4 bases and J by 1 base, 3 bases remained unmatched. The CDR3 is 14 amino acids. Per the germline V gene, CDR1 is SGHDN and CDR2 is FVKESK. CDR3 in amino acids: CASSPGGRSYEQYF. The CDR3 DNA follows: TGTGCCAGCAGCCCAGGGGGCCGATCCTACGAGCAGTACTTC.

CDR3 amino acids: CSVGTGSSGNTIYF. As DNA, the CDR3 is TGCAGCGTTGGGACAGGGAGCTCTGGAAACACCATATATTTT. The V and J genes are TRBV29-1 and TRBJ1-3, with 8 bases aligning to TRBD1. The CDR3 totals 14 residues. CDR1 is SQVTM and CDR2 is ANQGSEA in the germline V gene. V lost 4 bases, J lost 0 bases, and 2 bases stayed unmatched.

J is TRBJ2-5 and V is TRBV2, with 9 nucleotides matching TRBD2. The CDR3 sequence is 17 residues long. Germline V gene sequence: CDR1 SNHLY, CDR2 FYNNEI. The J segment lost 5 bases and the V segment lost 1 base, leaving 11 bases of the junction unmatched. CDR3 amino acids: CASSEGVGGGALETQYF. In nucleotides, the CDR3 is TGTGCCAGCAGTGAAGGGGTCGGCGGGGGGGCCCTGGAGACCCAGTACTTC.

J is TRBJ2-3 and V is TRBV7-3; 14 nucleotides line up with TRBD2. CDR3 length: 18 amino acids. V lost 5 bases, J lost 8 bases, and 15 bases stayed unmatched. The germline V gene has CDR1 SGHTA and CDR2 FQGTGA. The CDR3 region is CASSPGTSGRGPWGTQYF. CDR3 DNA: TGTGCCAGCAGCCCCGGGACTAGCGGGAGAGGGCCTTGGGGTACGCAGTATTTT.

V usage is TRBV7-9 and J usage is TRBJ1-1; D is possibly TRBD1 (6 bases). This CDR3 region has 13 residues. Germline V CDR1 and CDR2: SEHNR, FQNEAQ (reference sequence). With 4 bases removed from V and 5 bases from J, the gap between germline ends came to 11 bases. CDR3 DNA: TGTGCCAGCAGCTGGGACATAAGGACTGAAGCTTTCTTT. Protein: CASSWDIRTEAFF.

This clone has a handful of counts. The chain carries TRBV28 and TRBJ2-4; D perhaps matches TRBD1 (6 bases). The CDR3 totals 16 residues. V gave up 5 bases and J gave up 1 base, with 15 bases separating them. Germline-derived CDR1 and CDR2 are MDHEN and SYDVKM. CDR3 DNA sequence: TGTGCCAGCAGTCCCTTCCCGAGGGGGGCCAAAAACATTCAGTACTTC. Its protein product is CASSPFPRGAKNIQYF.

CDR3 loop: CASSQNRGGQPQHF. The CDR3 nucleotides are TGTGCCAGCAGCCAGAACAGGGGTGGGCAGCCCCAGCATTTT. The chain recombines TRBV4-2 with TRBJ1-5, with 7 bases that match TRBD1. J was trimmed by 7 bases and V by 3 bases; bases with no gene match: 6. The CDR3 is made up of 14 amino acids. The germline gives CDR1 LGHNA, CDR2 YNFKEQ.

The chain uses TRBV6-6 and TRBJ1-5; 9 positions match TRBD1. This CDR3 is 14 amino acids long. Per germline, CDR1 MNHNY and CDR2 SVGAGI (reference sequence). With V trimmed by 5 bases and J by 5 bases, 4 bases remained unmatched. As DNA, the CDR3 is TGTGCCAGCAGTCGGACAGGGGCTGATCAGCCCCAGCATTTT. This encodes CASSRTGADQPQHF.

This chain joins TRBV30 and TRBJ1-1; D is perhaps TRBD1 (6 bases). CDR3 length: 13 amino acids. V was clipped by 4 bases and J by 4 bases, with 13 bases between them. Germline V CDR1 and CDR2: GTSNPN, SVGIG (reference sequence). This CDR3 reads CAWNLDRPTEAFF. DNA of the CDR3: TGTGCCTGGAACCTCGACAGGCCCACTGAAGCTTTCTTT.

V gene TRBV5-1 combines with J gene TRBJ1-1, with D unresolved. Deletions cut 0 bases from V and 1 base from J, with 10 bases between. Germline V CDR1 and CDR2: SGHRS, YFSETQ. The CDR3 extends over 15 amino acids. The CDR3 sequence is CASSLGWPRNTEAFF. For the CDR3, the DNA is TGCGCCAGCAGCTTGGGTTGGCCCCGGAACACTGAAGCTTTCTTT.

The rearrangement uses TRBV5-8 and TRBJ1-1; unclear D gene. CDR1 is SGHTS, CDR2 YDEGEE, per germline. The CDR3 has 12 residues. The V gene lost 6 bases and the J gene lost 4 bases, with 10 bases spanning the gap. CDR3 sequence (DNA): TGTGCCAGCACCCTGAGAATCACTGAAGCTTTCTTT. This sequence encodes CASTLRITEAFF.

J is TRBJ2-3 and V is TRBV27; D ambiguous. V lost 2 bases and J lost 7, with 10 bases in between. The CDR3 sequence is 13 residues long. The V gene's germline CDR1 is MNHEY and CDR2 SMNVEV (reference sequence). In DNA, the CDR3 is TGTGCCAGCAGTTTACCCCCCCCTAATACGCAGTATTTT. It yields the protein CASSLPPPNTQYF.

The chain combines TRBV10-3 with TRBJ2-7, with a tentative D call TRBD1 (6 bases). Deletions cut 3 bases from V and 0 bases from J, with 12 bases between. In germline, CDR1 is ENHRY, CDR2 SYGVKD. The CDR3 consists of 15 residues. The DNA for the CDR3 is TGTGCCATCAGTGAAACAGGGTTCCCCTCCTACGAGCAGTACTTC. Translated: CAISETGFPSYEQYF.

This chain joins TRBV2 and TRBJ1-1; D perhaps matches TRBD1 (5 bases). Trimming removed 4 bases from V and 7 bases from J, with 16 bases in between. This CDR3 region has 14 residues. Germline CDR1 SNHLY, CDR2 FYNNEI. DNA of the CDR3: TGTGCCAGCAGTGTACCGGGGGTCCGCGATGAAGCTTTCTTT. It yields the protein CASSVPGVRDEAFF.

The rearrangement links TRBV25-1 to TRBJ1-1; TRBD1 is a possible D gene (5 bases). CDR1 and CDR2 from the germline V gene are MGHDK and SYGVNS. Trimming took 4 bases from V and 4 from J, leaving 19 bases between them. The CDR3 contains 16 residues. Here the CDR3 reads CASSGMGGAHGTEAFF. The CDR3, as DNA: TGTGCCAGCAGTGGGATGGGAGGGGCCCATGGCACTGAAGCTTTCTTT.